The 5 T cell receptor beta chains below were found in one sample sequenced in a study of CD8+CD57+ T cells in acquired aplastic anemia. The template for TCR beta VDJ and CDR3 sequence profiling was genomic DNA. TCRdb re-analysed the reads in MiXCR, keeping a single row per CDR3 protein. The table includes 150,000 to 200,000 distinct CDR3 sequences, 64% detected once. What was sequenced was sorted CD4+, CD8+, or CD8+CD57+ T cells (not recorded which) from PBMCs. These receptors were obtained from a human donor with severe aplastic anemia or a healthy control (not recorded which).

V usage is TRBV28 and J usage is TRBJ1-5; the D gene is possibly TRBD1 (5 bases). Trimming removed 6 bases from V and 6 bases from J, with 18 bases in between. Germline V lookup: CDR1 MDHEN, CDR2 SYDVKM. This CDR3 region has 15 residues. The CDR3, as DNA: TGTGCCAGCAGCTACAGGAGCTTAGGGAGTCAGCCCCAGCATTTT. Protein product: CASSYRSLGSQPQHF.

This clonotype was seen many times. The gene calls are TRBV5-6 and TRBJ2-7; 8 bases are a match to TRBD2. CDR1 is SGHDT and CDR2 is YYEEEE in the germline V gene. The J segment lost 3 bases and the V segment lost 3 bases, leaving 5 bases of the junction unmatched. The CDR3 covers 14 residues. The CDR3 nucleotides are TGTGCCAGCAGCTGGGGCGGGGGGAGCTACGAGCAGTACTTC. Translating gives CASSWGGGSYEQYF.

The chain recombines TRBV2 with TRBJ1-3; D is ambiguous. CDR3 length: 16 amino acids. With 4 bases removed from V and 0 bases from J, the gap between germline ends came to 13 bases. Germline values: CDR1 SNHLY, CDR2 FYNNEI. Written as DNA, the CDR3 is TGTGCCAGCAGTGTATTCAGCGGTGGCTCTGGAAACACCATATATTTT. Its protein is CASSVFSGGSGNTIYF.

This sequence joins TRBV2 and TRBJ1-2; D may be TRBD1 (5 bases). Germline V gives CDR1 SNHLY, CDR2 FYNNEI. Trimming cost V 5 bases and J 4 bases, with 14 bases left between them. The CDR3 has 14 residues. CDR3 in amino acids: CASSLAQGPYGYTF. Written as DNA, the CDR3 is TGTGCCAGCAGTTTAGCGCAGGGTCCCTATGGCTACACCTTC.

The chain employs TRBV5-8 and TRBJ2-5; TRBD1 matches 7 bases. The CDR3 spans 16 residues. J lost 4 bases, V lost 3 bases, and 12 bases had no gene match. Germline CDR1 is SGHTS and CDR2 is YDEGEE. As DNA, the CDR3 is TGTGCCAGCAGCTCCTCGACAGGGATAGAAGGAGAGACCCAGTACTTC. As protein: CASSSSTGIEGETQYF.